A single sample is the source of the 15 T cell receptor beta chains below, sequenced in a study of T cell responses to AZD1222 COVID-19 vaccine. Data came from immunoSEQ multiplex PCR; TCRdb stores just in-frame clones and leaves some out. The sample yields fewer than 180,000 clones, around 90% seen once. The source was peripheral blood, collected 28 days after the second AZD1222 dose. The source of these receptors is an adult who received the AZD1222 COVID-19 vaccine.

The V gene is TRBV5-4, the J gene TRBJ1-1; weak D call: TRBD1 (5 bases). Germline CDR1 reads SGHNT; CDR2 reads YYREEE (reference sequence). Trimming took off 0 bases at V and 5 bases at J, with 17 bases between the two ends. The CDR3 runs to 16 residues. The CDR3 sequence is CASSLVGLGGKTEAFF. CDR3 bases: TGTGCCAGCAGCTTGGTGGGGTTGGGGGGTAAGACTGAAGCTTTCTTT.

This clone has just one count. The V and J genes are TRBV5-1 and TRBJ2-1; 11 nucleotides line up with TRBD2. The J segment lost 8 bases and the V segment lost 1 base, leaving 8 bases of the junction unmatched. Per the germline V gene, CDR1 is SGHRS and CDR2 is YFSETQ. The CDR3 spans 16 residues. In DNA, the CDR3 is TGCGCCAGCAGCTTGCAGGTCACTAGCGGGAGAGATGAGCAGTTCTTC. It yields the protein CASSLQVTSGRDEQFF.

The chain joins TRBV2 to TRBJ1-5; D may be TRBD1 (5 bases). Trimming took 8 bases from V and 5 from J, leaving 16 bases between them. Germline V gene data show CDR1 as SNHLY and CDR2 as FYNNEI. There are 14 residues in the CDR3. CDR3 residues: CASGAGTRDQPQHF. The CDR3 DNA follows: TGTGCCAGCGGAGCCGGGACCCGGGATCAGCCCCAGCATTTT.

The chain carries TRBV7-9 and TRBJ1-1; D not certain. Germline V gene data show CDR1 as SEHNR and CDR2 as FQNEAQ (reference sequence). CDR3 length equals 13 residues. Trimming removed 3 bases at V and 1 base at J, with 6 bases between. CDR3 bases: TGTGCCAGCAGCTTCCAGCGGAACACTGAAGCTTTCTTT. Encoded protein: CASSFQRNTEAFF.

This chain uses TRBV5-1 with TRBJ2-1; D is undetermined. The CDR3 is 11 amino acids. The V gene lost 0 bases and the J gene lost 8 bases, with 3 bases spanning the gap. CDR1 SGHRS and CDR2 YFSETQ come from the germline V gene. This CDR3 is CASSLEYEQFF. As DNA, the CDR3 is TGCGCCAGCAGCTTGGAGTATGAGCAGTTCTTC.

This clone has only a few counts. The V call is TRBV3-1 (or the pseudogene TRBV3-2), the J call TRBJ2-3; D is unclear. Germline CDR1 reads LGHDT; CDR2 reads YNNKEL (reference sequence). Trimming pared 0 bases from V and 2 bases from J, leaving 9 bases between. This CDR3 spans 15 amino acids. The CDR3 reads CASSQDPRPTDTQYF. The CDR3 DNA sequence: TGTGCCAGCAGCCAAGATCCACGGCCCACAGATACGCAGTATTTT.

The chain combines TRBV5-1 with TRBJ1-5, with D uncertain. Germline V gives CDR1 SGHRS, CDR2 YFSETQ. V was clipped by 3 bases and J by 1 base, with 5 bases between them. The CDR3 consists of 13 residues. CDR3 sequence (DNA): TGCGCCAGCAGCTCCGGAAGCAATCAGCCCCAGCATTTT. Its protein product is CASSSGSNQPQHF.

The chain links TRBV11-2 to TRBJ2-1; unclear D gene. V gave up 0 bases and J gave up 1 base, with 7 bases separating them. Germline V CDR1 and CDR2: SGHAT, FQNNGV. CDR3 length: 15 residues. This CDR3 is CASSLEASSYNEQFF. In DNA form, the CDR3 reads TGTGCCAGCAGCTTAGAAGCTAGTTCCTACAATGAGCAGTTCTTC.

The chain couples TRBV6-5 to TRBJ1-2, with D possibly TRBD1 on 6 matching bases. The V and J ends lost 2 bases and 5 bases respectively, with 18 bases between them. Germline CDR1 and CDR2: MNHEY and SVGAGI. The CDR3 is 16 residues long. CDR3 DNA sequence: TGTGCCAGCAGTTACATCGGGGGAGGCAGGGGTTATGGCTACACCTTC. This sequence encodes CASSYIGGGRGYGYTF.

On this clone itself: This sample includes further DNA sequences coding for the same CDR3. The CDR3 sequence is CASSLGGSYNEQFF. CDR3 coding DNA: TGCGCCAGCAGCTTGGGAGGGTCCTACAATGAGCAGTTCTTC. The rearrangement links TRBV5-1 to TRBJ2-1; D is perhaps TRBD2 (5 bases). V was clipped by 0 bases and J by 1 base, with 5 bases between them. In germline, CDR1 is SGHRS, CDR2 YFSETQ. CDR3 size: 14 residues.

This clone is a singleton in its sample. The rearrangement uses TRBV10-3 and TRBJ2-5; 7 positions agree with TRBD2. The trim removed 10 bases at V and 1 base at J, leaving 24 bases unmatched. Germline assignment: CDR1 ENHRY and CDR2 SYGVKD. This CDR3 has 19 amino acids. The CDR3 here is CANHAWHYGLAALQETQYF. CDR3 coding DNA: TGTGCCAATCACGCATGGCATTACGGGCTAGCGGCCCTCCAAGAGACCCAGTACTTC.

V gene TRBV19 combines with J gene TRBJ1-5; unclear D gene. The CDR3 is 14 residues long. Germline values: CDR1 LNHDA, CDR2 SQIVND (reference sequence). V was pared by 1 base and J by 6 bases, with 10 bases between. The CDR3 nucleotides are TGTGCCAGTAGTATAGGGAGGGAAAGTCAGCCCCAGCATTTT. Protein product: CASSIGRESQPQHF.

This chain connects TRBV11-2 to TRBJ1-6; TRBD1 is a possible D gene (5 bases). Trimming cost V 1 base and J 0 bases, with 13 bases left between them. Germline CDR1 reads SGHAT; CDR2 reads FQNNGV. The CDR3 has 18 residues. The CDR3: CASSLGQTLSSYNSPLHF. In DNA, the CDR3 is TGTGCCAGCAGCTTAGGACAGACCCTGAGCTCCTATAATTCACCCCTCCACTTT. The full variable domain, completed using reference TRBV11-2 and TRBJ1-6, is EAGVAQSPRYKIIEKRQSVAFWCNPISGHATLYWYQQILGQGPKLLIQFQNNGVVDDSQLPKDRFSAERLKGVDSTLKIQPAKLEDSAVYLCASSLGQTLSSYNSPLHFGNGTRLTVT.

V usage is TRBV30 and J usage is TRBJ1-2, with D possibly TRBD1 on 5 matching bases. Germline CDR1 reads GTSNPN; CDR2 reads SVGIG (reference sequence). The V and J ends lost 0 bases and 7 bases respectively, with 9 bases between them. The CDR3 loop spans 12 amino acids. The CDR3 region is CAWSVGESGYTF. CDR3 nucleotides: TGTGCCTGGAGTGTAGGGGAGTCTGGCTACACCTTC.

The chain combines TRBV3-1 (or the pseudogene TRBV3-2) with TRBJ2-3, with TRBD2 identical over 8 bases. The length of the CDR3 is 17 residues. CDR1 and CDR2 (germline): LGHDT, YNNKEL (reference sequence). V gave up 1 base and J gave up 0 bases; unmatched junction bases: 6. The CDR3 loop reads CASSQAGGKFSTDTQYF. In DNA, the CDR3 is TGTGCCAGCAGCCAAGCGGGAGGGAAATTCAGCACAGATACGCAGTATTTT.